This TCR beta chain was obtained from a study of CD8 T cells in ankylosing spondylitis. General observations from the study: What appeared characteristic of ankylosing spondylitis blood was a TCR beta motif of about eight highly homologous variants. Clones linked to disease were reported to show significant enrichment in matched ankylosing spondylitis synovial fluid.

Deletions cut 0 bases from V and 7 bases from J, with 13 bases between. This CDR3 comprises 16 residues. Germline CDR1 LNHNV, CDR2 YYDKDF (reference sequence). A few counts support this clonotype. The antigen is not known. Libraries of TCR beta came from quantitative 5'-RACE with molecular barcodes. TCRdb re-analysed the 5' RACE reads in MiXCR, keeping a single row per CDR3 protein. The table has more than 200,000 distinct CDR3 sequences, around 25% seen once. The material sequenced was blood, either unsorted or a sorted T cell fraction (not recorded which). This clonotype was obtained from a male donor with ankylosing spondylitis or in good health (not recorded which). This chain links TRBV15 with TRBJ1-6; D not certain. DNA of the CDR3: TGTGCCACCAGCAGAGAGGGTCGGGCTAAGAATTCACCCCTCCACTTT. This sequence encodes CATSREGRAKNSPLHF.